The clone carrying this TCR beta chain was counted only a few times. This record belongs to a study of blood T cell repertoires in COVID-19. About the research overall: T cells, B-cell-depleted T cells, or PBMCs supplied cDNA or gDNA.

Trimming took 4 bases from V and 13 from J, leaving 14 bases between them. The CDR3 loop spans 12 amino acids. Germline lookup yields CDR1 MNHEY and CDR2 SVGAGI. Sequencing used immunoSEQ multiplex PCR; TCRdb keeps in-frame clones, though not all of them. The sample contains fewer than 100,000 clones, roughly 85% of which appear only once. Material: peripheral blood. V is TRBV6-5 and J is TRBJ2-1; D is ambiguous. This clonotype originated in a man between 65 and 80 years old with acute or convalescent COVID-19. The CDR3 loop is CASSSTRGDQFF. The DNA for the CDR3 is TGTGCCAGCAGTTCCACTCGTGGAGACCAGTTCTTC.